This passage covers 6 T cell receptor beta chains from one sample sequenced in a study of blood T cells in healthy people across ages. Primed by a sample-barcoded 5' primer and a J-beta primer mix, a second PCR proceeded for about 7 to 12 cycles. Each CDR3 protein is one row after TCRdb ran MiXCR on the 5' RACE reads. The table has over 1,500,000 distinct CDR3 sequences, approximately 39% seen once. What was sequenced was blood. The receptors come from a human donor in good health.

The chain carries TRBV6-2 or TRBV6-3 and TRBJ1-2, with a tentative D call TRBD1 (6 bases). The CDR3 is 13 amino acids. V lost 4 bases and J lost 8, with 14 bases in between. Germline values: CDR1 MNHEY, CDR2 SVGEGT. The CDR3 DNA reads TGTGCCAGCAGTTGGGGGCAAGCTCGCGGCTACACCTTC. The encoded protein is CASSWGQARGYTF.

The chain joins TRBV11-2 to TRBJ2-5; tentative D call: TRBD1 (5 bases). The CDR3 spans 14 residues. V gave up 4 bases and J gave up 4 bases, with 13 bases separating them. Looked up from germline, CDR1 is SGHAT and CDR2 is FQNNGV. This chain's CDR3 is CASSSPAGLETQYF. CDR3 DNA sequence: TGTGCCAGCAGCTCGCCCGCAGGGCTAGAGACCCAGTACTTC. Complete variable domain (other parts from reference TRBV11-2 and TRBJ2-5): EAGVAQSPRYKIIEKRQSVAFWCNPISGHATLYWYQQILGQGPKLLIQFQNNGVVDDSQLPKDRFSAERLKGVDSTLKIQPAKLEDSAVYLCASSSPAGLETQYFGPGTRLLVL.

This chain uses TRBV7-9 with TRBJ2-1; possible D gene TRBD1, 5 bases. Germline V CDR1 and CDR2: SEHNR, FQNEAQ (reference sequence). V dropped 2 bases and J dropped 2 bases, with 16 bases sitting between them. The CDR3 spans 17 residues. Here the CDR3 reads CASSLYWAGITYNEQFF. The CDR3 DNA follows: TGTGCCAGCAGCTTATATTGGGCAGGGATTACCTACAATGAGCAGTTCTTC.

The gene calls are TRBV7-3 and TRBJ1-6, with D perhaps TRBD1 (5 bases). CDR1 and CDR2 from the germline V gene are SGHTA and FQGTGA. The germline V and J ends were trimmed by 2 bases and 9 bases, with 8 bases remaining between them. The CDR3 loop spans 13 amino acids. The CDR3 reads CASSLYGGSPLHF. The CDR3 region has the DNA TGTGCCAGCAGCTTATATGGGGGTTCACCCCTCCACTTT.

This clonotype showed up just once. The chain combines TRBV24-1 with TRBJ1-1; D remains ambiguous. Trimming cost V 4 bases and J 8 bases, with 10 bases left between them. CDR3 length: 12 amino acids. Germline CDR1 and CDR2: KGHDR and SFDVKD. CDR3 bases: TGTGCCACCAGTGACAGGACCGGCGAAGCTTTCTTT. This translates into CATSDRTGEAFF.

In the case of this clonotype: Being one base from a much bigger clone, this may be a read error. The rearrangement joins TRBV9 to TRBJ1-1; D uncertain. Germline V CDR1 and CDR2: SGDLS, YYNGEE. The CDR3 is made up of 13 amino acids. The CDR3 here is CASGVGRDTEAFF. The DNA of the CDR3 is TGTGCCAGCGGCGTTGGCCGGGACACTGAAGCTTTCTTT.